The clone carrying this T cell receptor beta chain was counted only a few times. This entry is derived from a study of breast tumors, draining lymph nodes, adjacent tissues. Trimming took 2 bases from V and 9 from J; bases not matched to a gene: 7. Germline V gives CDR1 GTSNPN, CDR2 SVGIG (reference sequence). The CDR3 has 12 residues. Samples came from axillary lymph nodes draining the breast cancer. TCRdb re-derived calls from the multiplex PCR reads in MiXCR, one entry per CDR3 protein. This table holds over 250,000 distinct CDR3 sequences, roughly 31% found once. This rearrangement joins TRBV30 to TRBJ2-7; TRBD2 agrees at 7 bases. The source of this sequence is a female donor with breast cancer. Some clones in this sample may be carry-over from other donors' samples. Material: axillary lymph node tissue. The CDR3 DNA sequence: TGTGCCTGGAGTTTACCACCGGGGGGGCAGTACTTC. Its protein product is CAWSLPPGGQYF.